Here is one T cell receptor (beta chain) with its context. Its antigen is currently unknown. The entry originates in a study of shared clonotypes between healthy human individuals. Looking at the study overall: Plates per donor: three CD4 naive, three CD4 memory, two CD8 naive, one CD8 memory. Study-level points and caveats: Against clonotypes common to all four donors, non-shared ones had lower generation probabilities.

The trim removed 4 bases at V and 2 bases at J, leaving 3 bases unmatched. CDR1 is SEHNR and CDR2 is FQNEAQ in the germline V gene (reference sequence). The CDR3 has 15 amino acids. As defined, naive CD8 cells were CD45RO-negative and positively selected for CCR7, with terminally differentiated effector memory CD45RA+ cells excluded. The donors were adults (healthy and HIV-negative) with no recent acute infections or vaccinations. Some clones are missing from TCRdb's copy, which holds only in-frame ones; the method was immunoSEQ multiplex PCR. Altogether 2 million to 2.5 million clones are present, about 94% being singletons, with the ten largest covering roughly 1%.

V and J are TRBV7-9 and TRBJ2-3, with 10 bases aligning to TRBD2. Sequenced input: naive CD8+ T cells sorted from blood. This clonotype originated in a man between 18 and 35 years old in good health. DNA for the CDR3: TGTGCCAGCAGCTCTACTAGCGGGGCCACAGATACGCAGTATTTT. As protein: CASSSTSGATDTQYF.